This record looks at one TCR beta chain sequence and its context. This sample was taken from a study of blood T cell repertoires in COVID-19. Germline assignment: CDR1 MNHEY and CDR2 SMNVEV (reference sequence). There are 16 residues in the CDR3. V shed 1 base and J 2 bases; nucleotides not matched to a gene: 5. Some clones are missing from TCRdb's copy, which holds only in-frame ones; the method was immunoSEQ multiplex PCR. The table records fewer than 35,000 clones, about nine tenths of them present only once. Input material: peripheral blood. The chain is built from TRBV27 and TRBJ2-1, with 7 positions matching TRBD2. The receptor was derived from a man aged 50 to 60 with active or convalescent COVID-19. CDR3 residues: CASSLFSSGAYNEQFF. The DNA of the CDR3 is TGTGCCAGCAGTTTATTTTCCAGCGGGGCCTACAATGAGCAGTTCTTC.